Listed here are 2 T cell receptor beta chains from one sample, sequenced in a study of cytomegalovirus exposure and HLA in healthy donors. Clones were sequenced by immunoSEQ multiplex PCR, and TCRdb holds only the in-frame ones, with some missing. Here the sample spans around 49,000 clones, about 91% being singletons. Material for sequencing was PBMCs. These receptors all come from a man younger than 35 in good health and CMV-seronegative.

In its sample, this clone was seen a few times. This chain connects TRBV9 to TRBJ2-1, with TRBD2 matching 15 bases. Germline assignment: CDR1 SGDLS and CDR2 YYNGEE. The trim removed 4 bases at V and 7 bases at J, leaving 15 bases unmatched. This CDR3 spans 19 amino acids. This CDR3 reads CASSPRDGRTSGRGNEQFF. The CDR3 nucleotides are TGTGCCAGCAGCCCTAGGGATGGGAGGACTAGCGGGAGGGGAAATGAGCAGTTCTTC. The whole variable domain, filled in from reference TRBV9 and TRBJ2-1, reads DSGVTQTPKHLITATGQRVTLRCSPRSGDLSVYWYQQSLDQGLQFLIQYYNGEERAKGNILERFSAQQFPDLHSELNLSSLELGDSALYFCASSPRDGRTSGRGNEQFFGPGTRLTVL.

The chain uses TRBV28 and TRBJ2-5; 7 nucleotides match TRBD2. The CDR3 is 15 amino acids. J lost 2 bases, V lost 4 bases, and 7 bases had no gene match. The germline V gene encodes CDR1 MDHEN and CDR2 SYDVKM. The CDR3 DNA follows: TGTGCCAGCAGTTCGAGACTAGCAGGGCAAGAGACCCAGTACTTC. Translation gives CASSSRLAGQETQYF.